The next 21 T cell receptor beta chains were all read from a single sample in a study of T-cell memory formation after mild COVID-19. A single record per CDR3 protein comes from TCRdb applying MiXCR to the 5' RACE reads. The data contain a few hundred thousand distinct CDR3 sequences, around 19% of them seen just once; the ten biggest clones take up 20% to 25%. Material: PBMCs or a T cell subset sorted from them (not recorded which). The receptors come from a man aged 18 to 29 who had mild COVID-19 (a few samples of this study predate the infection). Cell type and time point are not known.

This clonotype was detected a few times. V and J are TRBV3-1 and TRBJ2-2; 8 nucleotides align to TRBD1. After removal of 5 bases from V and 5 bases from J, the junction contained 13 bases not matched to a gene. CDR1 is LGHDT and CDR2 is YNNKEL in the germline V gene (reference sequence). CDR3 length equals 17 residues. The DNA for the CDR3 is TGTGCCAGCAGCACAGCCACGGACAGGGATTCGACCGGGGAGCTGTTTTTT. Translating gives CASSTATDRDSTGELFF.

The chain uses TRBV6-4 and TRBJ1-2, with a possible D match to TRBD1 (5 bases). The germline V and J ends were trimmed by 2 bases and 4 bases, with 11 bases remaining between them. The CDR3 runs 14 residues. The germline gives CDR1 MRHNA, CDR2 SNTAGT. This CDR3 is CASSDGKTGYGYTF. In DNA form, the CDR3 reads TGTGCCAGCAGTGACGGTAAAACAGGCTATGGCTACACCTTC.

V and J are TRBV7-7 and TRBJ1-3; 7 positions match TRBD1. Germline values: CDR1 SSHAT, CDR2 FNYEAQ (reference sequence). J lost 2 bases, V lost 1 base, and 5 bases had no gene match. The CDR3 length is 16 residues. CDR3 sequence reads: CASSLGTGETGNTIYF. In DNA, the CDR3 is TGTGCCAGCAGCTTAGGGACAGGCGAAACTGGAAACACCATATATTTT.

The sample holds a few counts of this clonotype. This chain links TRBV18 with TRBJ2-3; TRBD2 matches 11 bases. V shed 6 bases and J 2 bases; nucleotides not matched to a gene: 4. There are 15 residues in the CDR3. Germline V gene sequence: CDR1 KGHSH, CDR2 LQKENI. CDR3 region: CASSPTSGDTDTQYF. In DNA, the CDR3 is TGTGCCAGCTCCCCGACTAGCGGGGACACAGATACGCAGTATTTT. Filled out from reference TRBV18 and TRBJ2-3, the complete variable domain reads NAGVMQNPRHLVRRRGQEARLRCSPMKGHSHVYWYRQLPEEGLKFMVYLQKENIIDESGMPKERFSAEFPKEGPSILRIQQVVRGDSAAYFCASSPTSGDTDTQYFGPGTRLTVL.

This clonotype was detected only a few times. V gene TRBV3-1 combines with J gene TRBJ1-6; D is perhaps TRBD1 (6 bases). The CDR3 totals 15 residues. Deletions cut 0 bases from V and 7 bases from J, with 10 bases between. Germline values: CDR1 LGHDT, CDR2 YNNKEL (reference sequence). CDR3 sequence: CASSQEPGENSPLHF. The DNA for the CDR3 is TGTGCCAGCAGCCAAGAGCCAGGGGAGAATTCACCCCTCCACTTT.

In its sample, this clonotype was seen a few times. The J gene is TRBJ2-3, the V gene TRBV12-3 or TRBV12-4, with 13 positions matching TRBD2. This CDR3 is 16 amino acids long. Unmatched junction bases numbered 8, after V lost 6 bases and J lost 5 bases. The CDR3 sequence: CASSYGTSGAGDTQYF. DNA for the CDR3: TGTGCCAGCAGCTACGGGACTAGCGGGGCAGGAGATACGCAGTATTTT.

In this sample, this clonotype turned up a few times. The rearrangement links TRBV21-1 to TRBJ2-7; the table assigns TRBD2, which was not confirmed against the DNA. TRBV21-1 is a pseudogene. The CDR3 totals 11 residues. The CDR3 DNA reads TGTGCCAGCAGCAAAGGAGGGGCCCAGTACTTC. It yields the protein CASSKGGAQYF.

This clonotype has a single count. This chain joins TRBV2 and TRBJ1-5; D unresolved. The CDR3 spans 12 residues. The V end lost 6 bases, the J end lost 7 bases, and 10 bases lay between the germline ends. Germline loops: CDR1 SNHLY, CDR2 FYNNEI. The DNA for the CDR3 is TGTGCCAGCAGGACCGGACGCCAGCCCCAGCATTTT. It encodes CASRTGRQPQHF.

In this sample, this clonotype turned up a few times. The J gene is TRBJ2-5, the V gene TRBV29-1, with 10 positions matching TRBD2. Per germline, CDR1 SQVTM and CDR2 ANQGSEA. This CDR3 has 16 residues. Trimming at V came to 0 bases and at J to 5 bases, leaving 9 bases not matched to a gene. The CDR3 region is CSVEDRSSGGWETQYF. In DNA form, the CDR3 reads TGCAGCGTTGAAGATCGGAGTAGCGGGGGGTGGGAGACCCAGTACTTC.

This clonotype was seen a few times. CDR3 sequence reads: CASMGILNQPQHF. CDR3 in DNA: TGTGCCAGCATGGGGATATTAAATCAGCCCCAGCATTTT. The V gene is TRBV28, the J gene TRBJ1-5; D gene uncertain. The CDR3 length is 13 residues. V lost 7 bases and J 4 bases, leaving 11 bases between the germline ends. Germline V gene sequence: CDR1 MDHEN, CDR2 SYDVKM.

This clonotype was seen repeatedly, ten times or more. V gene TRBV5-5 combines with J gene TRBJ1-6, with D maybe TRBD1 (6 bases). Germline V CDR1 and CDR2: SGHKS, YYEKEE (reference sequence). The CDR3 runs to 16 residues. Trimming removed 1 base from V and 7 bases from J, with 15 bases in between. CDR3: CASSLRAGAGNSPLHF. The CDR3 coding sequence is TGTGCCAGCAGCTTGAGAGCAGGGGCCGGGAATTCACCCCTCCACTTT.

The gene calls are TRBV9 and TRBJ1-1; D not resolved. The germline V and J ends were trimmed by 4 bases and 5 bases, with 15 bases remaining between them. The V gene's germline CDR1 is SGDLS and CDR2 YYNGEE. CDR3 size: 14 residues. As DNA, the CDR3 is TGTGCCAGCAGCCTGGAGGGTTCGGGAACTGAAGCTTTCTTT. Translated, it gives CASSLEGSGTEAFF.

In this sample, this clonotype turned up a few times. The V and J genes are TRBV5-7 and TRBJ2-5, with TRBD2 matching over 8 bases. TRBV5-7 is labeled an ORF, and its function is uncertain. The CDR3 spans 16 residues. The V segment lost 1 base and the J segment 1 base; nucleotides outside the gene matches: 6. The CDR3 here is CASSLFSGVFQETQYF. CDR3 sequence (DNA): TGTGCCAGCAGCTTGTTTAGCGGGGTATTCCAAGAGACCCAGTACTTC.

This clonotype was seen only a few times. The chain carries TRBV5-6 and TRBJ2-7; perhaps TRBD2 as D (5 bases). Looked up from germline, CDR1 is SGHDT and CDR2 is YYEEEE. CDR3 length equals 13 residues. The V end was cut by 0 bases, the J end by 11 bases, with 15 bases between. CDR3 DNA: TGTGCCAGCAGCTTGGAAGCCGGGGTCAGGAAGTACGTC. Protein sequence: CASSLEAGVRKYV.

This chain uses TRBV29-1 with TRBJ2-1; D possibly corresponds to TRBD2 (7 bases). CDR3 size: 14 residues. V was cut by 4 bases and J by 1 base, with 11 bases left in between. Germline-derived CDR1 and CDR2 are SQVTM and ANQGSEA. CDR3 sequence reads: CSVAGGKSYNEQFF. The CDR3 coding sequence is TGCAGCGTTGCGGGGGGCAAATCCTACAATGAGCAGTTCTTC.

The V call is TRBV3-1, the J call TRBJ2-2; D not resolved. V lost 7 bases to trimming and J lost 3 bases, with 3 bases between them. From germline, CDR1 is LGHDT and CDR2 YNNKEL (reference sequence). The CDR3 has 11 amino acids. The chain's CDR3 is CASTHTGELFF. As DNA, the CDR3 is TGTGCCAGCACCCACACCGGGGAGCTGTTTTTT. Drawing the rest from reference TRBV3-1 and TRBJ2-2, the complete variable domain is DTAVSQTPKYLVTQMGNDKSIKCEQNLGHDTMYWYKQDSKKFLKIMFSYNNKELIINETVPNRFSPKSPDKAHLNLHINSLELGDSAVYFCASTHTGELFFGEGSRLTVL.

The CDR3 DNA reads as TGCGCCAGCAGCTCGAACCAAGGAGAGACCCAGTACTTC. Residues: CASSSNQGETQYF. The V gene is TRBV5-1, the J gene TRBJ2-5; D is unclear. Trimming cost V 3 bases and J 4 bases, with 10 bases left between them. Germline V gene sequence: CDR1 SGHRS, CDR2 YFSETQ. The CDR3 is 13 residues long.

V usage is TRBV7-9 and J usage is TRBJ2-7; D uncertain. This CDR3 comprises 13 residues. Deletions cut 4 bases from V and 3 bases from J, with 10 bases between. Germline values: CDR1 SEHNR, CDR2 FQNEAQ (reference sequence). The CDR3 DNA is TGTGCCAGCAGCTCAGACGGCTACTACGAGCAGTACTTC. This translates into CASSSDGYYEQYF. Looking up the rest from reference TRBV7-9 and TRBJ2-7 gives the full variable domain: DTGVSQNPRHKITKRGQNVTFRCDPISEHNRLYWYRQTLGQGPEFLTYFQNEAQLEKSRLLSDRFSAERPKGSFSTLEIQRTEQGDSAMYLCASSSDGYYEQYFGPGTRLTVT.

This clonotype occurred a few times. The V call is TRBV7-2, the J call TRBJ2-1, with 14 bases aligning to TRBD2. The V segment lost 6 bases and the J segment 3 bases; nucleotides outside the gene matches: 4. Germline CDR1 SGHTA, CDR2 FQGNSA. The CDR3 has 16 residues. CDR3: CASSRTSGGRYNEQFF. In nucleotides, the CDR3 is TGTGCCAGCAGTCGGACTAGCGGGGGGCGCTACAATGAGCAGTTCTTC. Filled out from reference TRBV7-2 and TRBJ2-1, the complete variable domain reads GAGVSQSPSNKVTEKGKDVELRCDPISGHTALYWYRQSLGQGLEFLIYFQGNSAPDKSGLPSDRFSAERTGGSVSTLTIQRTQQEDSAVYLCASSRTSGGRYNEQFFGPGTRLTVL.

This clonotype was seen more than once but under ten times. The chain combines TRBV10-2 with TRBJ2-7; D is unresolved. This CDR3 has 14 residues. Germline V gives CDR1 WSHSY, CDR2 SAAADI. V lost 4 bases, J lost 5 bases, and 15 bases lay in between. The CDR3 bases are TGCGCCAGCAGTGCGAACCGGGCGAAGGACGAGCAGTACTTC. It specifies CASSANRAKDEQYF.

This clonotype was seen only a few times. This CDR3 reads CASRLGTGNTEAFF. CDR3 bases: TGTGCCAGCAGACTCGGGACAGGGAACACTGAAGCTTTCTTT. This chain joins TRBV7-9 and TRBJ1-1; 8 positions agree with TRBD1. V shed 6 bases, J shed 1 base, and the junction held 4 bases outside the gene matches. There are 14 residues in the CDR3. Germline V gives CDR1 SEHNR, CDR2 FQNEAQ (reference sequence).